This is a list of T cell receptor beta chains from one sample in a study of neurological immune-mediated disorders. TCRdb fed the 5' RACE reads into MiXCR, producing one record per CDR3 protein. The sample lists approximately 90,000 distinct CDR3 sequences, 3.5% to 4% occurring once. The sample was PBMCs. These receptors were obtained from a woman in her late teens or twenties with multiple sclerosis. Both conserved end residues are part of each CDR3. The D gene is left open where the match is weak. A row's size may be missing; if present it is once, few, many or a size class.

j_call: TRBJ2-3; clone_size: many; d_call: NA; v_call: TRBV20-1; cdr3_aa: CSAGRDRSTDTQYF; cdr3_nt: TGCAGTGCCGGGAGGGACAGAAGCACAGATACGCAGTATTTT
j_call: TRBJ2-7; clone_size: many; d_call: NA; v_call: TRBV9; cdr3_aa: CASSPRQYEYYEQYF; cdr3_nt: TGTGCCAGCAGCCCTAGACAGTATGAATACTACGAGCAGTACTTC
j_call: TRBJ1-1; clone_size: many; d_call: NA; v_call: TRBV12-3/TRBV12-4; cdr3_aa: CASSFTGRSEAFF; cdr3_nt: TGTGCCAGCAGTTTTACAGGAAGAAGCGAAGCTTTCTTT
j_call: TRBJ1-1; clone_size: many; d_call: NA; v_call: TRBV20-1; cdr3_aa: CSARGPPHTEAFF; cdr3_nt: TGCAGTGCTAGAGGGCCACCGCACACTGAAGCTTTCTTT
j_call: TRBJ2-5; clone_size: many; d_call: TRBD2; v_call: TRBV12-3/TRBV12-4; cdr3_aa: CASSGSGGAKTQYF; cdr3_nt: TGTGCCAGCAGTGGAAGCGGGGGGGCGAAGACCCAGTACTTC
j_call: TRBJ2-7; clone_size: many; d_call: NA; v_call: TRBV12-3/TRBV12-4; cdr3_aa: CASSAGYEQYF; cdr3_nt: TGTGCCAGCAGCGCAGGGTACGAGCAGTACTTC
j_call: TRBJ2-3; clone_size: many; d_call: NA; v_call: TRBV4-3; cdr3_aa: CASSPYADSDTDTQYF; cdr3_nt: TGCGCCAGCAGCCCGTACGCGGACAGCGACACAGATACGCAGTATTTT
j_call: TRBJ1-5; clone_size: many; d_call: TRBD1; v_call: TRBV3-1; cdr3_aa: CASSQDRDQPQHF; cdr3_nt: TGTGCCAGCAGCCAGGACAGGGATCAGCCCCAGCATTTT
j_call: TRBJ1-2; clone_size: NA; d_call: NA; v_call: TRBV10-3; cdr3_aa: CAISGTDDYGYTF; cdr3_nt: TGTGCCATCAGTGGGACGGATGACTATGGCTACACCTTC
j_call: TRBJ2-3; clone_size: many; d_call: NA; v_call: TRBV5-1; cdr3_aa: CASSRQENTDTQYF; cdr3_nt: TGCGCCAGCAGCCGTCAAGAAAACACAGATACGCAGTATTTT
j_call: TRBJ2-5; clone_size: many; d_call: NA; v_call: TRBV12-3/TRBV12-4; cdr3_aa: CASSFGRRETQYF; cdr3_nt: TGTGCCAGCAGTTTCGGGCGGCGAGAGACCCAGTACTTC